A selection of T cell receptor beta chains follows, all from one sample in a study of blood T cell repertoires in COVID-19. TCRdb's copy holds only in-frame clones and misses some; the assay was immunoSEQ multiplex PCR. The sample yields approximately 94,000 clones, around four fifths seen once. Sequencing was done on a sample of peripheral blood. The receptors shown here come from a man in his fifties or sixties with active or convalescent COVID-19. Each CDR3 is given with its conserved first and last residue. The D gene is left open where the match is weak. Where a row states a size, it is once, few, many or the class of an expanded clone; other rows omit it.

clone size	V gene	D gene	J gene	CDR3 DNA	CDR3 protein
.	TRBV5-4	TRBD1	TRBJ2-3	TGTGCCAGCAGCTTGGACGGGACAGGGGCTGAGTCTACGCAGTATTTT	CASSLDGTGAESTQYF
.	TRBV29-1	.	TRBJ2-5	TGCAGCGGAAAGTTAGGGCGGGTAGAGACCCAGTACTTC	CSGKLGRVETQYF
.	TRBV7-6	.	TRBJ2-7	TGTGCCAGCAGCACCGGCGGGGAGCAGTACTTC	CASSTGGEQYF
.	TRBV10-1	.	TRBJ2-2	TGCGCCAGCAGTGAGGGGGGCGCAGGCACCGGGGAGCTGTTTTTT	CASSEGGAGTGELFF
.	TRBV20-1	TRBD2	TRBJ2-1	TGCAGTGCTAGTTTTTCCAGCGGGAGGTATCGGGTGGCTGAGCAGTTCTTC	CSASFSSGRYRVAEQFF
.	TRBV10-1	.	TRBJ2-1	TGCGCCACCTCCAGGGTCGTTGGGGATGAGCAGTTCTTC	CATSRVVGDEQFF
.	TRBV24-1	TRBD1	TRBJ2-7	TGTGCCACCAGTGATCCGGGACAGGGAACCTACGAGCAGTACTTC	CATSDPGQGTYEQYF
.	TRBV3-1/TRBV3-2	.	TRBJ1-1	TGTGCCAGCAGCTCTACGTCCCACGGGGCTTTCTTT	CASSSTSHGAFF
.	TRBV11-3	TRBD2	TRBJ2-1	TGTGCCAGCAGCCTTACGGGACTAGTGGGAGAGGGGTCCTACAATGAGCAGTTCTTC	CASSLTGLVGEGSYNEQFF
.	TRBV11-3	TRBD2	TRBJ2-1	TGTGCCAGCAGCTTAGTAGGGGCGGGAGAGAGGAATGAGCAGTTCTTC	CASSLVGAGERNEQFF
.	TRBV11-3	TRBD1	TRBJ2-7	TGTGCCAGCAGCCCAACAGGGGGTGGCTACGAGCAGTACTTC	CASSPTGGGYEQYF
few	TRBV4-1	.	TRBJ1-1	TGCGCCAGCAGCCAAGACCCCCGGATTGGGGCCAGGGACACTGAAGCTTTCTTT	CASSQDPRIGARDTEAFF
.	TRBV5-1	.	TRBJ2-3	TGCGCCAGCAGCTTAGGGAGCGGTACAGATACGCAGTATTTT	CASSLGSGTDTQYF
.	TRBV14	.	TRBJ1-4	TGTGCCAGCAGCCAATTCTCGGCGCAGGGTCGTGGGGAAAAACTGTTTTTT	CASSQFSAQGRGEKLFF
.	TRBV12-3/TRBV12-4	.	TRBJ1-2	TGTGCCAGCAGCCCTCCGGGGGAGGGTGGCTACACCTTC	CASSPPGEGGYTF
.	TRBV19	TRBD2	TRBJ2-1	TGTGCCAGTAGTATAGACCGACTAGCGGGATACAATGAGCAGTTCTTC	CASSIDRLAGYNEQFF
.	TRBV7-3	TRBD2	TRBJ2-3	TGTGCCAGCAGTTCTAGCGGGAGTACAGATACGCAGTATTTT	CASSSSGSTDTQYF
once	TRBV10-2	.	TRBJ2-7	TGCGCCAGCAGTGAGTCCTGGGGGCCGTACGAGCAGTACTTC	CASSESWGPYEQYF
.	TRBV20-1	.	TRBJ2-1	TGCAGTGCTAGCGGGAGAGGGGAGCAGTTCTTC	CSASGRGEQFF
.	TRBV7-6	.	TRBJ2-7	TGTGCCAGCAGCTCCGGGACTCTCAGCTCCTACGAGCAGTACTTC	CASSSGTLSSYEQYF
.	TRBV4-2	TRBD1	TRBJ2-5	TGTGCCAGCAGCCAAGGGGGGACAGGGAACCAAGAGACCCAGTACTTC	CASSQGGTGNQETQYF
.	TRBV2	.	TRBJ1-1	TGTGCCAGACAGGGTTACCCTGAAGCTTTCTTT	CARQGYPEAFF
once	TRBV4-1	.	TRBJ1-6	TGCGCCAGCAGCCAAGTTACGGGACAACGCGGGGGACGCAATTCACCCCTCCACTTT	CASSQVTGQRGGRNSPLHF
.	TRBV12-3/TRBV12-4	TRBD1	TRBJ1-1	TGTGCCAGCAGGACAGGGGAACAAGCTTTCTTT	CASRTGEQAFF
.	TRBV7-8	TRBD1	TRBJ1-1	TGTGCCAGCAGCTTACTCTCACGGACCCGGGACAGGGGGCGAACTGAAGCTTTCTTT	CASSLLSRTRDRGRTEAFF